These 3 T cell receptor beta chains came from one sample sequenced in a study of control samples from healthy donors and cancer patients. Clones were read by immunoSEQ multiplex PCR, and TCRdb kept only the in-frame ones, dropping some. This sample has 250,000 to 300,000 clones, with approximately 80% found just once. The sequencing sample was made of PBMCs. The source of these receptors is an older woman with lung cancer.

V and J are TRBV5-1 and TRBJ1-2; no clear D. The ends were cut back, 5 bases at V and 8 bases at J, with 16 bases in the middle. Per the germline V gene, CDR1 is SGHRS and CDR2 is YFSETQ. The length of the CDR3 is 13 residues. CDR3 coding DNA: TGCGCCAGCAGGCTATCGAGGGAGGAAGGCTACACCTTC. Protein: CASRLSREEGYTF.

The chain joins TRBV18 to TRBJ1-1; no reliable D call. The V gene's germline CDR1 is KGHSH and CDR2 LQKENI. Trimming pared 2 bases from V and 1 base from J, leaving 8 bases between. The CDR3 loop spans 14 amino acids. CDR3 sequence (DNA): TGTGCCAGCTCACCATTACAGCCGAACACTGAAGCTTTCTTT. Its translation is CASSPLQPNTEAFF.

The chain joins TRBV19 to TRBJ2-3; possible D gene TRBD1, 5 bases. CDR3 length: 14 residues. The germline gives CDR1 LNHDA, CDR2 SQIVND (reference sequence). V was shortened by 3 bases and J by 1 base, with 8 bases between the two germline ends. CDR3 DNA: TGTGCCAGTAGTATCACCAGGGGCACAGATACGCAGTATTTT. It translates to CASSITRGTDTQYF.